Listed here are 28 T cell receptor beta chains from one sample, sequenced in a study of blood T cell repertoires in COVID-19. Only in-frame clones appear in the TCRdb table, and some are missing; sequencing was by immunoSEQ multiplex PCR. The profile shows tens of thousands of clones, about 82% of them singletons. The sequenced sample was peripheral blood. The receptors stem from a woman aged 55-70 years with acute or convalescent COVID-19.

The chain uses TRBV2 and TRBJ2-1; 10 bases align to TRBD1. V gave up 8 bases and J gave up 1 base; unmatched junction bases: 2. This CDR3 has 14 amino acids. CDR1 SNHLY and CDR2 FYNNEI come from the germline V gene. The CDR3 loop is CASRGQGSYNEQFF. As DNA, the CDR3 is TGTGCCAGCCGGGGACAGGGGTCCTACAATGAGCAGTTCTTC.

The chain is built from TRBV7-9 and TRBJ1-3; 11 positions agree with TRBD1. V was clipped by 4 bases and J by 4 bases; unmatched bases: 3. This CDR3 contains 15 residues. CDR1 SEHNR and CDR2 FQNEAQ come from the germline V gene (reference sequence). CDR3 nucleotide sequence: TGTGCCAGCAGCTACGGACAGGGGGCGGGAAACACCATATATTTT. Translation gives CASSYGQGAGNTIYF.

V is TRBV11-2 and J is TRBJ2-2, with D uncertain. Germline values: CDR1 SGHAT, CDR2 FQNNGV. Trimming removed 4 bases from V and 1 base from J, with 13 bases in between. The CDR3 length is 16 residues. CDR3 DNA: TGTGCCAGCAGCTCCCAGGTGGATTTGAACACCGGGGAGCTGTTTTTT. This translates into CASSSQVDLNTGELFF.

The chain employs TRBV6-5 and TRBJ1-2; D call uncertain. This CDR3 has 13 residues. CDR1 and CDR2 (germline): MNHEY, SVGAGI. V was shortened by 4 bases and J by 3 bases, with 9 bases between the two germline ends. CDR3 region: CASSSRHDYGYTF. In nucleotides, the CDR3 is TGTGCCAGCAGTTCCCGACACGACTATGGCTACACCTTC.

CDR3 amino acids: CASSLGLAGAKETQYF. CDR3 coding DNA: TGTGCCAGCAGTTTAGGACTAGCGGGGGCTAAGGAGACCCAGTACTTC. The chain employs TRBV28 and TRBJ2-5; TRBD2 aligns across 13 bases. Germline V gene sequence: CDR1 MDHEN, CDR2 SYDVKM. V was pared by 2 bases and J by 5 bases, with 5 bases of the junction left unmatched. This CDR3 has 16 amino acids.

The CDR3 nucleotides read TGCGCCAGCAGCCAAGACGAGGTGTGGGTGAGCACAGATACGCAGTATTTT. Its protein product is CASSQDEVWVSTDTQYF. The V gene is TRBV4-1, the J gene TRBJ2-3; D unclear. This CDR3 comprises 17 residues. The V end lost 0 bases, the J end lost 0 bases, and 13 bases lay between the germline ends. From germline, CDR1 is MGHRA and CDR2 YSYEKL.

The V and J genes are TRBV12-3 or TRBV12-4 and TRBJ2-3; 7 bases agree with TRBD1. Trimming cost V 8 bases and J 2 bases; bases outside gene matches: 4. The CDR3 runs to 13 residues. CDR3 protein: CASGGQLTDTQYF. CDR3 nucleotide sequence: TGTGCCAGCGGGGGACAGCTCACAGATACGCAGTATTTT.

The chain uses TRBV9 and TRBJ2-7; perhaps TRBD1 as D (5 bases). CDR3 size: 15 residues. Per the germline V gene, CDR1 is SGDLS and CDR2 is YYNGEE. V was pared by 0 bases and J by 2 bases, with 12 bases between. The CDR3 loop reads CASSVEDTITYEQYF. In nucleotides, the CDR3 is TGTGCCAGCAGCGTAGAGGACACCATCACCTACGAGCAGTACTTC.

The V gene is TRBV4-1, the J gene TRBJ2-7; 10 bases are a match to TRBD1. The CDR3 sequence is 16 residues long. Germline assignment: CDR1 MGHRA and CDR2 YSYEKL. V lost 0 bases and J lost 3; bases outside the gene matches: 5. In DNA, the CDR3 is TGCGCCAGCAGCCAAGAGCCGGGACAGGGGTACTACGAGCAGTACTTC. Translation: CASSQEPGQGYYEQYF.

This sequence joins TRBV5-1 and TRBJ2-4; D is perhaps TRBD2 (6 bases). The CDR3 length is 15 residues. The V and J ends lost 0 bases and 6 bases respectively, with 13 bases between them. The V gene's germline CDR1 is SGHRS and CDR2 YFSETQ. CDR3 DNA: TGCGCCAGCAGCTTGGGGGGGGACCCCCTAAACATTCAGTACTTC. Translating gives CASSLGGDPLNIQYF.

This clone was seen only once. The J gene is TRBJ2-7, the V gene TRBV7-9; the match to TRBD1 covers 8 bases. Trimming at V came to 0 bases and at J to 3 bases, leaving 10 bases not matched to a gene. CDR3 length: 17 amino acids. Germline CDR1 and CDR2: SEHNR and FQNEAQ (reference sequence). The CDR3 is CASSLAVGQGAIYEQYF. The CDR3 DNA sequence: TGTGCCAGCAGCTTAGCGGTTGGGCAGGGGGCAATCTACGAGCAGTACTTC.

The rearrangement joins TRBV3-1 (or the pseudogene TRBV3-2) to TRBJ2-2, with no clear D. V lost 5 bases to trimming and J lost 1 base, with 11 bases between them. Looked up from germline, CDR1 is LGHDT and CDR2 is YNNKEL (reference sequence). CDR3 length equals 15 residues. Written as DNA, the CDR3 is TGTGCCAGCAGCGGGCAGGTCATGAACACCGGGGAGCTGTTTTTT. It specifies CASSGQVMNTGELFF.

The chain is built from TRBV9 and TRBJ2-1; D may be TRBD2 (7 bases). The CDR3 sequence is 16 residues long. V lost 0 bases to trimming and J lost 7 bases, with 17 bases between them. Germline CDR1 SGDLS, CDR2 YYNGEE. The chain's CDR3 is CASSVGGFEGGNEQFF. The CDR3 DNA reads TGTGCCAGCAGCGTAGGCGGGTTTGAGGGGGGGAATGAGCAGTTCTTC.

CDR3 amino acids: CASSPGQGETEAFF. CDR3 DNA: TGTGCCAGCTCACCTGGACAGGGAGAGACTGAAGCTTTCTTT. The chain is built from TRBV18 and TRBJ1-1, with 8 bases aligning to TRBD1. The germline CDR1 and CDR2 sequences are KGHSH and LQKENI. Losses at the gene ends were 3 bases for V and 5 bases for J; bases not matched to a gene: 5. The CDR3 is 14 amino acids.

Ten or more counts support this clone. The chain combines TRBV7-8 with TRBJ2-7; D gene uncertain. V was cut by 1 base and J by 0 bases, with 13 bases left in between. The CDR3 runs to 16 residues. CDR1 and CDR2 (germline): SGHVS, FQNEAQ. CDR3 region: CASSLGVAVASYEQYV. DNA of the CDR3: TGTGCCAGCAGCTTAGGGGTGGCAGTAGCCTCCTACGAGCAGTACGTC.

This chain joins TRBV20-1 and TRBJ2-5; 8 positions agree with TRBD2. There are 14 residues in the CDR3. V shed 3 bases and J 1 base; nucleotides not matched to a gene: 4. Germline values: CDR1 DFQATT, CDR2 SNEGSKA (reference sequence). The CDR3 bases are TGCAGTGCTAGTAGGCGGGGGGTCCAAGAGACCCAGTACTTC. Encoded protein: CSASRRGVQETQYF.

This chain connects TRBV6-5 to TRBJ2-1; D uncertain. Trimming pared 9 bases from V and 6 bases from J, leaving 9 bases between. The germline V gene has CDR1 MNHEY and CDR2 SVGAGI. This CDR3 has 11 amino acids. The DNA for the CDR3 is TGTGCCAGTGCCGCGCCCAATGAGCAGTTCTTC. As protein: CASAAPNEQFF.

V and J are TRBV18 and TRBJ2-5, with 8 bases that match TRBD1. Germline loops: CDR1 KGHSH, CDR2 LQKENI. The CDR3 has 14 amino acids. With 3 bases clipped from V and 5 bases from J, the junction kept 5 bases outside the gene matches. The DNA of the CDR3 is TGTGCCAGCTCACCCGGACAGGGCTGGGAGACCCAGTACTTC. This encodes CASSPGQGWETQYF. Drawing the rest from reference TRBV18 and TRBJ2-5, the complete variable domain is NAGVMQNPRHLVRRRGQEARLRCSPMKGHSHVYWYRQLPEEGLKFMVYLQKENIIDESGMPKERFSAEFPKEGPSILRIQQVVRGDSAAYFCASSPGQGWETQYFGPGTRLLVL.

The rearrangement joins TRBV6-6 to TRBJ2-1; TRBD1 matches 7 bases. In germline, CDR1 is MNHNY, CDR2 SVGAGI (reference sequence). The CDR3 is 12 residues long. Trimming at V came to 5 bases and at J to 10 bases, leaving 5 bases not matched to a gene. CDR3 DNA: TGTGCCAGCAGTGACAGGGTACGAGAGCAGTTCTTC. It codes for CASSDRVREQFF.

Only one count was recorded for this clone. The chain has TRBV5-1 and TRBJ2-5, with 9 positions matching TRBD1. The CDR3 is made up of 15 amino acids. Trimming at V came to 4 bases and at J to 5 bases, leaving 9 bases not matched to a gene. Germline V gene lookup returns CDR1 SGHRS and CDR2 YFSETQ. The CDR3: CASSPRQGDLETQYF. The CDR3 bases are TGCGCCAGCAGCCCCCGACAGGGGGATCTCGAGACCCAGTACTTC.

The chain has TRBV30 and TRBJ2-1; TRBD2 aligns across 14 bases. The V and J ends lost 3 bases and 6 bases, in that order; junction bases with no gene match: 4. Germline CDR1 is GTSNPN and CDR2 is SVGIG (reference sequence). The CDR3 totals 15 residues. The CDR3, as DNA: TGTGCCTGGAGCCTCGGACTAGCGGGGGGCAATGAGCAGTTCTTC. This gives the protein CAWSLGLAGGNEQFF.

CDR3 DNA sequence: TGTGCCAGTTGGTCGCGGATTAGCACAGATACGCAGTATTTT. It encodes CASWSRISTDTQYF. This sequence joins TRBV19 and TRBJ2-3; no firm D call. Trimming cost V 8 bases and J 0 bases, with 12 bases left between them. The length of the CDR3 is 14 residues. The V gene's germline CDR1 is LNHDA and CDR2 SQIVND (reference sequence).

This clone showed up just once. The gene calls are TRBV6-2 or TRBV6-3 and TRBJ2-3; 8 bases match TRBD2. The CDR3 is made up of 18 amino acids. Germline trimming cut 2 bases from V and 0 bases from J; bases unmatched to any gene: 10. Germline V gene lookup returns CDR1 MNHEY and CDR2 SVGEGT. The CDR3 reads CASSYQRGLALSTDTQYF. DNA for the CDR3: TGTGCCAGCAGTTACCAAAGAGGACTAGCCCTAAGCACAGATACGCAGTATTTT.

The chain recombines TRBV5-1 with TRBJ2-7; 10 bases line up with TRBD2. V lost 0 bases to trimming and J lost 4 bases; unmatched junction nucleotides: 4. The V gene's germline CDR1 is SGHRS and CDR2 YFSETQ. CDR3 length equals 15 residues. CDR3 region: CASSLEAGGPYEQYV. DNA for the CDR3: TGCGCCAGCAGCTTGGAAGCGGGGGGGCCTTACGAGCAGTACGTC.

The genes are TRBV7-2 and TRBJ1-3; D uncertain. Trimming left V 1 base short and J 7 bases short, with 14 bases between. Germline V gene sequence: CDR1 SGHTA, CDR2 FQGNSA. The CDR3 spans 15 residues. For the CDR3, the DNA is TGTGCCAGCAGCTTAGGGGTGGCAGGTCCGAACACCATATATTTT. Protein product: CASSLGVAGPNTIYF.

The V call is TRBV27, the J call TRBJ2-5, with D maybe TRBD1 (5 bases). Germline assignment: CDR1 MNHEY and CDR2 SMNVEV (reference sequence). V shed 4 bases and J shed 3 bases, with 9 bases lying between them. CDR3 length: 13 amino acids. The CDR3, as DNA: TGTGCCAGCAGTTCAACAGGAAAAGAGACCCAGTACTTC. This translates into CASSSTGKETQYF.

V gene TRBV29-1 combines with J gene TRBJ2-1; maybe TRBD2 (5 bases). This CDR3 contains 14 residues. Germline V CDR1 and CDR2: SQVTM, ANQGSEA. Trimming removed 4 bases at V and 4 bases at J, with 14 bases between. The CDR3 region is CSVVSGVGYNEQFF. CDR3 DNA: TGCAGCGTTGTTTCCGGGGTCGGGTACAATGAGCAGTTCTTC.

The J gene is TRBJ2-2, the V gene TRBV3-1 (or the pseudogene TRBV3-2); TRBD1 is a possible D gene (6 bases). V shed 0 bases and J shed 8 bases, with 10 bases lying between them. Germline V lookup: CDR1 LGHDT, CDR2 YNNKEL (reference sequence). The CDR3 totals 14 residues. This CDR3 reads CASSQDRGMGELFF. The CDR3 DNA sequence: TGTGCCAGCAGCCAAGACAGGGGAATGGGGGAGCTGTTTTTT.